This T cell receptor beta chain is drawn from a study of blood T cell repertoires in COVID-19. Study information: COVID-19 samples from acute and convalescent phases originated in the United States, Italy and Spain. From T cells, B-cell-depleted T cells, or PBMCs came the material, which was cDNA or gDNA.

The V and J ends lost 6 bases and 8 bases, in that order; junction bases with no gene match: 8. The CDR3 is 14 residues long. Germline V lookup: CDR1 SGHVS, CDR2 FQNEAQ. Per the authors' pipeline: Amplification of reference gene primers was used by the study to estimate nucleated cell counts. Sequencing used immunoSEQ multiplex PCR; TCRdb keeps in-frame clones, though not all of them. D and trimming were read from the DNA, whereas the V and J calls and clone size are those reported in that table. Of nearly 200,000 clones detected, around four fifths appear once; the ten largest clones hold approximately 0.97%.

Sequencing used peripheral blood. This sequence joins TRBV7-8 and TRBJ2-4; TRBD1 matches at 9 bases. The source of this sequence is a man aged 55 to 69 with COVID-19, enrolled during active disease. The CDR3 bases are TGTGCCAGCAGTTCGACAGGGGGGAATGACATTCAGTACTTC. Amino acids: CASSSTGGNDIQYF.